Given below is one TCR beta chain in context. The source of the sample is a study of PD-L1 blockade in urothelial cancer. Time point described: pretreatment peripheral blood. Clones were read by immunoSEQ multiplex PCR, and TCRdb kept only the in-frame ones, dropping some. This table holds tens of thousands of clones, 84% found once. This CDR3 has 16 residues. Germline assignment: CDR1 SEHNR and CDR2 FQNEAQ (reference sequence). V shed 1 base, J shed 7 bases, and the junction held 8 bases outside the gene matches. This sequence originates from a woman in her sixties or seventies with urothelial cancer. V is TRBV7-9 and J is TRBJ2-1; 9 nucleotides match TRBD2. The sample in question was PBMCs, obtained around atezolizumab (anti-PD-L1) treatment. The CDR3 here is CASSLGAGGPGNEQFF. The CDR3 DNA reads TGTGCCAGCAGCTTAGGTGCGGGAGGGCCTGGGAATGAGCAGTTCTTC.